This TCR beta chain was obtained from a study of blood T cell repertoires in COVID-19. Study at large: Acute and convalescent COVID-19 samples came from the United States, Italy and Spain.

In the authors' workflow: Reference gene primer amplification gave estimated nucleated cell counts. Assay used: immunoSEQ multiplex PCR; TCRdb lists only in-frame clones, some missing. From that table come the V and J calls and clone size; the DNA was used to work out D and trimming. In the table there are hundreds of thousands of clones, 75% to 90% of which are singletons. Seattle researchers signed up patients amid active infection and tracked them longitudinally. The ends lost 6 bases at V and 2 bases at J; junction bases unmatched: 7. This CDR3 has 14 residues. Germline loops: CDR1 SQVTM, CDR2 ANQGSEA.

This chain links TRBV29-1 with TRBJ1-2, with TRBD1 matching 9 bases. The receptor comes from a woman in her forties or fifties with COVID-19, enrolled during active disease. The sequenced sample consisted of peripheral blood. The CDR3 reads CSVTGGYGNYGYTF. The CDR3, as DNA: TGCAGCGTGACAGGGGGTTACGGGAACTATGGCTACACCTTC.